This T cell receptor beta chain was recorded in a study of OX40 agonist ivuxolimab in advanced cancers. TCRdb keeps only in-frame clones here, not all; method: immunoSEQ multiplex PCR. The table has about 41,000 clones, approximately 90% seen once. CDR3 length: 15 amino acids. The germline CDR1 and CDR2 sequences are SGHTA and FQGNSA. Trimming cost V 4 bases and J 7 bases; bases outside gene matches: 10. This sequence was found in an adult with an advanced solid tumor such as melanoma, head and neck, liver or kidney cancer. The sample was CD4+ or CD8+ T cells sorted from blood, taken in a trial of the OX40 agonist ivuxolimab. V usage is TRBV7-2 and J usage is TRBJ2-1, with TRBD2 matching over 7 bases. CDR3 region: CASSWQRGSVNEQFF. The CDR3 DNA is TGTGCCAGCAGCTGGCAGCGGGGTAGCGTTAATGAGCAGTTCTTC.